The T cell receptor (beta chain) under discussion was sequenced for a study of OX40 agonist ivuxolimab in advanced cancers. The overall study: One patient with hepatocellular carcinoma and two with cutaneous melanoma, three in all, had partial responses.

Some clones are missing from TCRdb's copy, which holds only in-frame ones; the method was immunoSEQ multiplex PCR. The sample lists some 25,000 clones, just over 85% occurring once. CDR3 length equals 14 residues. Germline assignment: CDR1 SGHVS and CDR2 FQNEAQ. The V end lost 5 bases, the J end lost 0 bases, and 9 bases lay between the germline ends. This chain connects TRBV7-8 to TRBJ2-3; D gene ambiguous. The source was CD4+ or CD8+ T cells sorted from blood, collected in a trial of the OX40 agonist ivuxolimab. This clonotype was sampled from an adult with an advanced solid tumor such as melanoma, head and neck, liver or kidney cancer. The CDR3 sequence is CASSPPGSTDTQYF. CDR3 nucleotide sequence: TGTGCCAGCAGCCCTCCGGGTAGCACAGATACGCAGTATTTT.